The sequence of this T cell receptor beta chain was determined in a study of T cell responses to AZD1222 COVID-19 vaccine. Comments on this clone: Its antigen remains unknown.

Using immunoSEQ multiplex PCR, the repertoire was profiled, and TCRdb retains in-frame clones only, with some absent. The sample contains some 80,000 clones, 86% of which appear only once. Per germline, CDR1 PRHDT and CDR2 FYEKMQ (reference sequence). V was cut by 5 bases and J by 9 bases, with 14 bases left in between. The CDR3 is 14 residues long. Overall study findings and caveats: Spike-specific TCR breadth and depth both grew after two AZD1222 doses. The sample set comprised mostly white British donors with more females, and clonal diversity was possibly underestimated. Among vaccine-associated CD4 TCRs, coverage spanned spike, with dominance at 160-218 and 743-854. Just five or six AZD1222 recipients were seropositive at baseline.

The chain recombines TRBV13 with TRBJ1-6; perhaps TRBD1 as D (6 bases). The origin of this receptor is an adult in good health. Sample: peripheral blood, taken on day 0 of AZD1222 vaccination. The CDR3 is CASSHRGETSPLHF. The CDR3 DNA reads TGTGCCAGCAGCCATAGGGGGGAGACTTCACCCCTCCACTTT.